Each of the 23 T cell receptor beta chains below was sequenced from the same sample in a study of tissue T cells after allogeneic stem cell transplantation. Time point in this sample: mouse harvest day 7 after allogeneic transplant. The graft held 10^6 splenic CD5+ T cells and 10^7 T-cell-depleted bone marrow cells. Some clones are missing from TCRdb's copy, which holds only in-frame ones; the method was immunoSEQ multiplex PCR. The sample lists roughly 7,300 clones, 50% occurring once. The sample was lymph node tissue. These receptors all stem from a female BALB/c mouse given C57BL/6 T cells with graft-versus-host disease after an allogeneic hematopoietic cell transplant.

This clone was observed a few times. Germline and genes here are mouse. The read comes to an end 1 residue before the CDR3 does, leaving the germline J gene to fill in the end. V is TRBV12-1 and J is TRBJ1-2, with D possibly TRBD1 on 5 matching bases. V lost 4 bases to trimming and J lost 0 bases, with 11 bases between them. This CDR3 is 14 amino acids long. The V gene's germline CDR1 is SGHSN and CDR2 HYEKVE. The sequenced part of the CDR3 DNA is TGTGCCAGCTCCAGACAGCTTGCAAACTCCGACTACACC. It specifies CASSRQLANSDYT. The whole CDR3 reads CASSRQLANSDYTF.

Note on this clone: Gene names denote mouse genes. From the germline J gene comes the end of the CDR3, since the read stops 1 residue before it. The rearrangement joins TRBV5 to TRBJ2-1, with 13 bases that match TRBD2. Germline values: CDR1 LGHNA, CDR2 YNLKQL (reference sequence). V dropped 2 bases and J dropped 6; count of bases not matched to a gene: 4. The CDR3 length is 16 residues. The CDR3: CASSQSGTGGVAEQFF. The CDR3 DNA, read in part, is TGTGCCAGCAGCCAATCCGGGACTGGGGGGGTTGCTGAGCAGTTC.

This clone was detected a few times. The gene names given are mouse names. Read coverage stops 1 residue before the CDR3 terminus; the germline J gene supplies the remainder. This rearrangement joins TRBV13-3 to TRBJ2-7; D gene unclear. The length of the CDR3 is 11 residues. Trimming stripped 9 bases from V and 0 bases from J, with 7 bases between. The germline V gene has CDR1 NNHDY and CDR2 SYVADS. This chain's CDR3 is CATQSSYEQYF. CDR3 DNA, as far as it was read: TGTGCCACACAGAGCTCCTATGAACAGTAC.

Comments on this clone: Mouse germline and gene names are used. The sequenced fragment ends 1 residue before the CDR3 boundary, so the rest is inferred from the germline J gene. V gene TRBV26 combines with J gene TRBJ2-2; no definite D call. Trimming left V 4 bases short and J 2 bases short, with 2 bases between. Germline lookup yields CDR1 KGHPV and CDR2 FQNQEV (reference sequence). The CDR3 is 12 amino acids. CDR3 bases read: TGTGCCAGCAGTCCTAACACCGGGCAGCTCTAC. Its protein is CASSPNTGQLY. From start to end, the CDR3 is CASSPNTGQLYF.

Concerning this clone: Gene names refer to mouse genes. Read data end 1 residue before the CDR3 end; the end is taken from the germline J gene. The chain employs TRBV26 and TRBJ2-7, with 9 bases identical to TRBD2. With V trimmed by 5 bases and J by 1 base, 3 bases remained unmatched. The CDR3 contains 14 residues. Germline V gene data show CDR1 as KGHPV and CDR2 as FQNQEV (reference sequence). The sequenced CDR3 bases are TGTGCCAGCAGTGTTACTGGGGGGTCCTATGAACAGTAC. Translating gives CASSVTGGSYEQY. The CDR3 in its entirety is CASSVTGGSYEQYF.

This clone was found once. Gene names denote mouse genes. The missing CDR3 end, 1 residue past where the read stops, is filled in from the germline J gene. The rearrangement uses TRBV26 and TRBJ2-4; TRBD2 matches at 12 bases. CDR1 and CDR2 (germline): KGHPV, FQNQEV (reference sequence). V shed 5 bases and J 8 bases; nucleotides not matched to a gene: 5. This CDR3 comprises 14 residues. CDR3 region: CASSLTGGAPTLYF. The CDR3 bases that were read are TGTGCCAGCAGTTTGACTGGGGGGGCGCCCACCTTGTAC.

This clone was counted a few times. Genes here carry mouse names. The CDR3 extends 1 residue past the end of the read, so its final part is completed from the germline J gene. This chain uses TRBV2 with TRBJ1-4; no firm D call. Germline loops: CDR1 LGHNA, CDR2 YSYQKL. The CDR3 contains 14 residues. The V and J ends lost 0 bases and 4 bases respectively, with 6 bases between them. The DNA read from the CDR3 is TGTGCCAGCAGCCAAGATCCCAACAACGAAAGATTATTT. Translating gives CASSQDPNNERLF. In full, the CDR3 is CASSQDPNNERLFF.

As to this clone: Gene labels here are mouse ones. The CDR3 bases that were read are TGTGCCAGCAGTATTTGGTCAGGGCGGGAACAGTAC. Residues: CASSIWSGREQY. The entire CDR3 protein is CASSIWSGREQYF. The chain carries TRBV26 and TRBJ2-7; D may be TRBD1 (5 bases). The CDR3 is cut off 1 residue early in the read; its end comes from the germline J gene. In germline, CDR1 is KGHPV, CDR2 FQNQEV (reference sequence). V lost 5 bases to trimming and J lost 7 bases, with 15 bases between them. This CDR3 is 13 amino acids long. Full variable domain (rest looked up from reference TRBV26 and TRBJ2-7): NSKVIQTPRYLVKGQGQKAKMRCIPEKGHPVVFWYQQNKNNEFKFLINFQNQEVLQQIDMTEKRFSAECPSNSPCSLEIQSSEAGDSALYLCASSIWSGREQYFGPGTRLTVL.

By frequency in the sample, this clone is large. The gene names given are mouse names. The sequenced fragment ends 1 residue before the CDR3 boundary, so the rest is inferred from the germline J gene. This sequence joins TRBV1 and TRBJ1-2; TRBD1 is a possible D gene (6 bases). The CDR3 covers 14 residues. Trimming cost V 4 bases and J 0 bases, with 9 bases left between them. Germline CDR1 is NSQYPW and CDR2 is LRSPGD (reference sequence). The CDR3 spells CTCSGQGTNSDYTF. CDR3 DNA, as far as it was read: TGCACCTGCAGTGGTCAGGGGACAAACTCCGACTACACC.

With regard to this clone: The genes are named according to mouse. The CDR3 goes on 1 residue after the read ends, and that part is filled in from the germline J gene. The same CDR3 also results from other DNA sequences found in this sample. V usage is TRBV15 and J usage is TRBJ1-3, with a possible D match to TRBD1 (5 bases). Germline CDR1 and CDR2: SGHND and FRSKSL. The V end lost 3 bases, the J end lost 2 bases, and 8 bases lay between the germline ends. This CDR3 is built from 14 residues. The CDR3 bases that were read are TGTGCCAGCAGTTTGGGGGGGGCTGGAAATACGCTCTAT. Its protein is CASSLGGAGNTLY. The CDR3 as a whole reads CASSLGGAGNTLYF.

As concerns this clone: Genes and germline come from the mouse. The sequenced fragment ends 1 residue before the CDR3 boundary, so the rest is inferred from the germline J gene. V gene TRBV31 combines with J gene TRBJ2-4; D ambiguous. V lost 0 bases and J 1 base, leaving 2 bases between the germline ends. The CDR3 is made up of 12 amino acids. CDR1 and CDR2 (germline): GKSSPN, SITVG. CDR3 loop: CAWSLGQNTLYF. The DNA read from the CDR3 is TGTGCCTGGAGTCTCGGTCAAAACACCTTGTAC. The whole variable domain, remainder taken from reference TRBV31 and TRBJ2-4, is AQTIHQWPVAEIKAVGSPLSLGCTIKGKSSPNLYWYWQATGGTLQQLFYSITVGQVESVVQLNLSASRPKDDQFILSTEKLLLSHSGFYLCAWSLGQNTLYFGAGTRLSVL.

On this clone itself: Mouse gene names and germline throughout. Sequencing ends 1 residue short of the CDR3 end; the germline J gene provides the rest. Additional DNA sequences in this sample encode the identical CDR3. This chain joins TRBV26 and TRBJ2-7; 7 bases are shared with TRBD1. CDR3 length: 13 amino acids. With V trimmed by 6 bases and J by 0 bases, 2 bases remained unmatched. Germline V gene sequence: CDR1 KGHPV, CDR2 FQNQEV (reference sequence). CDR3: CASSPGGSYEQYF. Partial CDR3 DNA: TGTGCCAGCAGCCCAGGGGGCTCCTATGAACAGTAC.

About this clone itself: Gene names and germline refer to mouse. The read comes to an end 1 residue before the CDR3 does, leaving the germline J gene to fill in the end. This chain uses TRBV24 with TRBJ2-7; no reliable D call. Trimming pared 4 bases from V and 0 bases from J, leaving 10 bases between. This CDR3 contains 14 residues. Germline-derived CDR1 and CDR2 are KGHTA and FRNEEI. CDR3 sequence reads: CASSPHLSSYEQYF. Partial CDR3 DNA: TGTGCCAGCAGTCCTCACTTGAGCTCCTATGAACAGTAC.

Comment on this clone: Gene names and germline match the mouse. CDR3 amino acids: CASSLGTIYAEQFF. Partial CDR3 DNA: TGTGCCAGCTCTCTTGGGACAATCTATGCTGAGCAGTTC. This chain joins TRBV12-1 and TRBJ2-1; the D gene is possibly TRBD1 (6 bases). Read coverage stops 1 residue before the CDR3 terminus; the germline J gene supplies the remainder. The CDR3 length is 14 residues. The V end lost 1 base, the J end lost 3 bases, and 9 bases lay between the germline ends. Germline V gives CDR1 SGHSN, CDR2 HYEKVE.

Points on this clone: These gene names are mouse names. The read finishes 1 residue shy of the CDR3 end, and the germline J gene is used to complete it. The chain joins TRBV3 to TRBJ2-4; TRBD1 might be the D (6 bases). The CDR3 sequence is 14 residues long. The V end lost 2 bases, the J end lost 0 bases, and 6 bases lay between the germline ends. Germline V gene data show CDR1 as SNHLY and CDR2 as FYNGKV (reference sequence). CDR3 sequence: CASSLRGSQNTLYF. CDR3 bases read: TGTGCCAGCAGCTTAAGGGGGAGTCAAAACACCTTGTAC.

A remark on this clone: All gene names here are mouse names. The CDR3 end falls 1 residue outside the read, so it is completed with the germline J gene. The chain combines TRBV4 with TRBJ2-7; 9 nucleotides line up with TRBD1. After removal of 6 bases from V and 7 bases from J, the junction contained 7 bases not matched to a gene. Germline V lookup: CDR1 LGHDT, CDR2 YNNKQL (reference sequence). CDR3 length equals 13 residues. This CDR3 reads CASSLQGAGEQYF. CDR3 DNA, as far as it was read: TGTGCCAGCAGTTTACAGGGGGCGGGGGAACAGTAC.

As concerns this clone: The listed genes are named as in mouse. The read gets to within 1 residue of the CDR3 end, and the germline J gene fills in the rest. The chain uses TRBV26 and TRBJ2-4, with D maybe TRBD1 (6 bases). The CDR3 is 14 amino acids. From germline, CDR1 is KGHPV and CDR2 FQNQEV (reference sequence). V shed 4 bases and J shed 3 bases, with 11 bases lying between them. The CDR3 loop is CASSHLQGQNTLYF. CDR3 DNA (partial): TGTGCCAGCAGTCATTTACAGGGCCAAAACACCTTGTAC.

This clone was recorded once. The gene symbols are mouse symbols. The CDR3 end lies 1 residue beyond the end of the read and is filled in from the germline J gene. This sample also contains other DNA sequences that code for the same CDR3. The chain uses TRBV12-1 and TRBJ2-5, with 10 positions matching TRBD2. This CDR3 comprises 14 residues. V gave up 2 bases and J gave up 3 bases; unmatched junction bases: 1. Germline CDR1 reads SGHSN; CDR2 reads HYEKVE. The CDR3 spells CASSQDWGQDTQYF. CDR3 bases read: TGTGCCAGCTCTCAGGACTGGGGGCAAGACACCCAGTAC.

For this clone: Genes and germline come from the mouse. The read comes to an end 1 residue before the CDR3 does, leaving the germline J gene to fill in the end. This chain uses TRBV26 with TRBJ2-7; tentatively, D is TRBD1 (5 bases). Germline loops: CDR1 KGHPV, CDR2 FQNQEV (reference sequence). CDR3 length: 12 residues. The ends were cut back, 3 bases at V and 3 bases at J, with 6 bases in the middle. Partial CDR3 DNA: TGTGCCAGCAGTCTAACAGGCTATGAACAGTAC. Translating it yields CASSLTGYEQY. The complete CDR3 reads CASSLTGYEQYF.

Worth noting for this clone: The gene symbols are mouse symbols. The read terminates 1 residue ahead of where the CDR3 ends, so the germline J gene completes it. The chain couples TRBV2 to TRBJ2-2; 11 bases fit TRBD2. This CDR3 has 16 amino acids. V lost 4 bases, J lost 0 bases, and 1 base stayed unmatched. CDR1 and CDR2 from the germline V gene are LGHNA and YSYQKL. CDR3 bases read: TGTGCCAGCAGCCCGGGACTGGGGGCAAACACCGGGCAGCTCTAC. Residues: CASSPGLGANTGQLY. The CDR3 reads in full as CASSPGLGANTGQLYF.

Only one count was recorded for this clone. Gene names and germline match the mouse. The CDR3 protein is CASSLWTAETLYF. The CDR3 DNA, read in part, is TGTGCCAGCAGTCTCTGGACAGCAGAAACGCTGTAT. V usage is TRBV26 and J usage is TRBJ2-3; possibly TRBD1 for D (5 bases). The read falls 1 residue short of the CDR3 end, and the missing part is taken from the germline J gene. Trimming took off 3 bases at V and 3 bases at J, with 7 bases between the two ends. This CDR3 contains 13 residues. Per germline, CDR1 KGHPV and CDR2 FQNQEV (reference sequence). Looking up the rest from reference TRBV26 and TRBJ2-3 gives the full variable domain: NSKVIQTPRYLVKGQGQKAKMRCIPEKGHPVVFWYQQNKNNEFKFLINFQNQEVLQQIDMTEKRFSAECPSNSPCSLEIQSSEAGDSALYLCASSLWTAETLYFGSGTRLTVL.

This clone was seen a few times. Germline and genes here are mouse. The read comes to an end 1 residue before the CDR3 does, leaving the germline J gene to fill in the end. The V call is TRBV16, the J call TRBJ2-2; 7 bases map to TRBD1. CDR1 and CDR2 from the germline V gene are SGHSA and FRNQAP. The CDR3 is made up of 13 amino acids. V lost 5 bases and J lost 6; bases outside the gene matches: 3. The CDR3 region is CASSIQGPGQLYF. CDR3 bases read: TGTGCAAGCAGCATACAGGGGCCCGGGCAGCTCTAC.

About this clone: Gene names follow the mouse nomenclature. The read gets to within 1 residue of the CDR3 end, and the germline J gene fills in the rest. This rearrangement joins TRBV2 to TRBJ1-4; D ambiguous. This CDR3 spans 12 amino acids. CDR1 LGHNA and CDR2 YSYQKL come from the germline V gene. V shed 3 bases and J shed 5 bases, with 4 bases lying between them. The sequenced CDR3 bases are TGTGCCAGCAGCCACAGGAACGAAAGATTATTT. Amino acid sequence: CASSHRNERLF. The CDR3 in full is CASSHRNERLFF.